These 30 T cell receptor beta chains share one sample of origin, sequenced in a study of T cell repertoires in cytomegalovirus infection. These TCRs' antigens remain unknown. Each CDR3 protein gets one entry after TCRdb re-called the reads with MiXCR. The profile covers 650,000 to 900,000 distinct CDR3 sequences, with under 35% appearing a single time and over 10% taken by the ten largest. Sample: cultured CD8+ T cells from PBMCs, taken from culture after CMV antigen stimulation. These receptors all come from a human donor in good health (CMV status not recorded). Some clones in this sample may be carry-over from other donors' samples.

This chain uses TRBV2 with TRBJ2-2, with D perhaps matching TRBD1 or TRBD2 (5 bases each). The CDR3 runs to 17 residues. Trimming pared 4 bases from V and 7 bases from J, leaving 22 bases between. The germline gives CDR1 SNHLY, CDR2 FYNNEI. The CDR3 reads CASSAVYGAGVIGELFF. In DNA, the CDR3 is TGTGCCAGCAGTGCTGTTTATGGGGCCGGGGTAATCGGGGAGCTGTTTTTT.

This clonotype was found a few times. The V call is TRBV27, the J call TRBJ2-2, with TRBD1 matching over 8 bases. The CDR3 is 15 amino acids. Germline CDR1 reads MNHEY; CDR2 reads SMNVEV (reference sequence). Losses at the gene ends were 5 bases for V and 4 bases for J; bases not matched to a gene: 6. The CDR3 DNA reads as TGTGCCAGCAGTCCCGGGACAGGAGCCACCGGGGAGCTGTTTTTT. It translates to CASSPGTGATGELFF.

This clonotype occurred many times. The chain couples TRBV7-8 to TRBJ2-1, with 11 bases matching TRBD2. The germline gives CDR1 SGHVS, CDR2 FQNEAQ. The CDR3 length is 17 residues. Germline trimming cut 2 bases from V and 6 bases from J; bases unmatched to any gene: 9. CDR3 nucleotides: TGTGCCAGCAGCTTAACTAGCGGGGGCCAGACCTTCAATGAGCAGTTCTTC. Residues: CASSLTSGGQTFNEQFF.

The chain carries TRBV7-4 and TRBJ2-6; a possible D gene is TRBD2 (6 bases). This CDR3 has 18 residues. Germline values: CDR1 SGHVT, CDR2 SQSDAQ. Between the trimmed V and J ends, which lost 4 bases and 0 bases, there was a span of 16 bases. CDR3 nucleotide sequence: TGTGCCAGCAGCTCCGGGGCGGGGAAAAGCTCTGGGGCCAACGTCCTGACTTTC. The encoded protein is CASSSGAGKSSGANVLTF.

The gene calls are TRBV19 and TRBJ2-5; perhaps TRBD1 as D (7 bases). Per the germline V gene, CDR1 is LNHDA and CDR2 is SQIVND (reference sequence). The CDR3 runs to 14 residues. V lost 7 bases and J 1 base, leaving 13 bases between the germline ends. CDR3 bases: TGTGCCAGTATAGGAGGGGGCGCCCAAGAGACCCAGTACTTC. The encoded protein is CASIGGGAQETQYF.

In nucleotides, the CDR3 is TGTGCCAGCAGTGAGCCACAGGGGGTGATCAATCAGCCCCAGCATTTT. Translating it yields CASSEPQGVINQPQHF. The chain couples TRBV6-1 to TRBJ1-5; TRBD1 aligns across 8 bases. J gave up 3 bases and V 3 bases, and 7 bases lay outside the gene matches. The CDR3 has 16 residues. The germline CDR1 and CDR2 sequences are MNHNS and SASEGT.

This clonotype was counted between two and nine times. This rearrangement joins TRBV2 to TRBJ2-3, with D possibly matching TRBD2 (7 bases). There are 15 residues in the CDR3. V lost 6 bases and J 2 bases, leaving 15 bases between the germline ends. Per germline, CDR1 SNHLY and CDR2 FYNNEI. The CDR3 bases are TGTGCCAGCAGAGGGGGGGGGCTTCACACAGATACGCAGTATTTT. Its protein is CASRGGGLHTDTQYF.

Ten or more counts support this clonotype. V and J are TRBV7-2 and TRBJ1-5, with D unclear. CDR1 is SGHTA, CDR2 FQGNSA, per germline. V was pared by 3 bases and J by 0 bases, with 9 bases between. The CDR3 has 15 amino acids. This CDR3 reads CASSFSQYSNQPQHF. The CDR3 DNA reads TGTGCCAGCAGCTTCTCACAGTATAGCAATCAGCCCCAGCATTTT. Using reference TRBV7-2 and TRBJ1-5 for the parts outside the CDR3, the full variable domain is GAGVSQSPSNKVTEKGKDVELRCDPISGHTALYWYRQSLGQGLEFLIYFQGNSAPDKSGLPSDRFSAERTGGSVSTLTIQRTQQEDSAVYLCASSFSQYSNQPQHFGDGTRLSIL.

This clonotype occurred a few times. The V call is TRBV5-4, the J call TRBJ1-1; no clear D gene. Germline CDR1 reads SGHNT; CDR2 reads YYREEE (reference sequence). The CDR3 spans 14 residues. V was trimmed by 3 bases and J by 4 bases, leaving 13 bases between them. The CDR3, as DNA: TGTGCCAGCAGCTGGACCCTCATGAGCACTGAAGCTTTCTTT. Its translation: CASSWTLMSTEAFF. The full variable domain, in which reference TRBV5-4 and TRBJ1-1 provide the parts outside the CDR3, is ETGVTQSPTHLIKTRGQQVTLRCSSQSGHNTVSWYQQALGQGPQFIFQYYREEENGRGNFPPRFSGLQFPNYSSELNVNALELDDSALYLCASSWTLMSTEAFFGQGTRLTVV.

In this sample, this clonotype turned up a few times. A clone one base away is much larger, so this may be a read error. The genes are TRBV13 and TRBJ1-2; 7 nucleotides align to TRBD1. The CDR3 covers 14 residues. Germline CDR1 is PRHDT and CDR2 is FYEKMQ (reference sequence). The V gene end was trimmed by 1 base and the J gene end by 5 bases; junction bases not matched to a gene: 4. The CDR3 spells CASSLAGTAYGYTF. The CDR3 DNA sequence: TGTGCCAGCAGCTTAGCCGGGACAGCTTATGGCTACACCTTC.

The chain combines TRBV27 with TRBJ2-1; TRBD2 matches 9 bases. CDR1 is MNHEY and CDR2 is SMNVEV in the germline V gene (reference sequence). Germline trimming cut 5 bases from V and 7 bases from J; bases unmatched to any gene: 9. This CDR3 comprises 15 residues. The CDR3 here is CASSNGRGGLNEQFF. CDR3 DNA: TGTGCCAGCAGTAACGGGCGGGGGGGCCTAAATGAGCAGTTCTTC.

This clonotype was seen ten or more times. The chain has TRBV12-3 or TRBV12-4 and TRBJ2-5, with D tentatively TRBD2 (5 bases). V lost 5 bases and J 1 base, leaving 20 bases between the germline ends. This CDR3 is built from 17 residues. The CDR3 DNA follows: TGTGCCAGCAGTCCCATGGCTGGAGCAGAGGGCCAAGAGACCCAGTACTTC. Translating it yields CASSPMAGAEGQETQYF.

This rearrangement joins TRBV20-1 to TRBJ2-7, with TRBD1 matching over 7 bases. The CDR3 runs 15 residues. Germline CDR1 is DFQATT and CDR2 is SNEGSKA (reference sequence). CDR3 DNA sequence: TGCAGTGCGAGAGGCAGGGGGATGAGCTCCTACGAGCAGTACGTC. It translates to CSARGRGMSSYEQYV.

The rearrangement joins TRBV27 to TRBJ1-5, with no clear D. The CDR3 spans 16 residues. The V gene lost 6 bases and the J gene lost 0 bases, with 15 bases spanning the gap. Germline CDR1 reads MNHEY; CDR2 reads SMNVEV (reference sequence). CDR3 in amino acids: CASSDAGLISNQPQHF. As DNA, the CDR3 is TGTGCCAGCAGCGATGCAGGTTTGATTAGCAATCAGCCCCAGCATTTT.

This clonotype was observed a few times. The chain carries TRBV7-2 and TRBJ2-5; 13 bases match TRBD2. V gave up 0 bases and J gave up 2 bases; unmatched junction bases: 3. The CDR3 is made up of 17 amino acids. Germline CDR1 SGHTA, CDR2 FQGNSA. The CDR3 region has the DNA TGTGCCAGCAGCTTAGCGACACTAGCGGGGGGGCAAGAGACCCAGTACTTC. Its translation is CASSLATLAGGQETQYF.

This sequence joins TRBV29-1 and TRBJ2-1; D is possibly TRBD2 (6 bases). CDR1 and CDR2 from the germline V gene are SQVTM and ANQGSEA. V lost 0 bases to trimming and J lost 4 bases, with 10 bases between them. This CDR3 has 14 amino acids. The DNA of the CDR3 is TGCAGCGTTGAAGAGGGGGACTCGTACAATGAGCAGTTCTTC. Its translation: CSVEEGDSYNEQFF.

The gene calls are TRBV28 and TRBJ1-1; D is possibly TRBD1 (6 bases). The CDR3 has 13 amino acids. Germline V CDR1 and CDR2: MDHEN, SYDVKM. The V end lost 6 bases, the J end lost 4 bases, and 12 bases lay between the germline ends. The CDR3: CASREEGVTEAFF. The CDR3 DNA is TGTGCCAGCAGGGAGGAGGGGGTCACTGAAGCTTTCTTT.

In this sample, this clonotype turned up once. The V call is TRBV4-1, the J call TRBJ2-7; TRBD1 is a possible D gene (6 bases). Germline V gene data show CDR1 as MGHRA and CDR2 as YSYEKL. V was clipped by 0 bases and J by 1 base, with 10 bases between them. This CDR3 contains 15 residues. The CDR3 here is CASSQEGASSYEQYF. DNA for the CDR3: TGCGCCAGCAGCCAAGAGGGGGCTTCGTCCTACGAGCAGTACTTC.

About this clonotype itself: With a much larger clone just one base away, this may be a read error. V usage is TRBV12-3 or TRBV12-4 and J usage is TRBJ1-3; 9 positions agree with TRBD1. V lost 1 base, J lost 9 bases, and 10 bases stayed unmatched. The CDR3 is 16 amino acids. The chain's CDR3 is CASSLVLDRGRSTIYF. The DNA for the CDR3 is TGTGCCAGCAGTTTAGTGTTGGACAGGGGAAGAAGCACCATATATTTT.

This clonotype was counted many times. The V gene is TRBV7-2, the J gene TRBJ2-5; D unclear. Looked up from germline, CDR1 is SGHTA and CDR2 is FQGNSA. The CDR3 has 15 amino acids. V was trimmed by 8 bases and J by 5 bases, leaving 21 bases between them. The CDR3 region is CASLPTRSLGETQYF. The CDR3 DNA reads as TGTGCCAGCTTGCCCACCCGGTCTCTGGGGGAGACCCAGTACTTC.

This clonotype turned up a few times. V is TRBV6-5 and J is TRBJ1-2; unclear D gene. Germline V gives CDR1 MNHEY, CDR2 SVGAGI. V dropped 0 bases and J dropped 4 bases, with 9 bases sitting between them. This CDR3 spans 14 amino acids. CDR3 in DNA: TGTGCCAGCAGTTACTCGGGTAACCTCTATGGCTACACCTTC. Residues: CASSYSGNLYGYTF.

A few counts support this clonotype. The J gene is TRBJ2-2, the V gene TRBV7-2; TRBD2 aligns across 8 bases. Per germline, CDR1 SGHTA and CDR2 FQGNSA. V trimming: 7 bases; J trimming: 11 bases; junction bases outside the gene matches: 12. The CDR3 is 14 amino acids. Here the CDR3 reads CASMRGADPAELFF. CDR3 coding DNA: TGTGCCAGCATGCGGGGGGCTGACCCCGCCGAGCTGTTTTTT.

V is TRBV27 and J is TRBJ1-5; D gene unclear. This CDR3 comprises 15 residues. Trimming shortened V by 5 bases and J by 3 bases, and 14 bases separated the two germline ends. The germline CDR1 and CDR2 sequences are MNHEY and SMNVEV (reference sequence). CDR3 region: CASSPYGGNNQPQHF. CDR3 nucleotides: TGTGCCAGCAGTCCCTATGGCGGCAACAATCAGCCCCAGCATTTT.

V gene TRBV7-3 combines with J gene TRBJ2-1, with 12 bases matching TRBD2. Germline CDR1 SGHTA, CDR2 FQGTGA. V lost 2 bases, J lost 7 bases, and 6 bases stayed unmatched. The CDR3 extends over 16 amino acids. CDR3 loop: CASSLRASGGANEQFF. CDR3 DNA sequence: TGTGCCAGCAGCTTACGGGCTAGCGGGGGGGCTAATGAGCAGTTCTTC.

In this sample, this clonotype turned up a few times. The CDR3 sequence is CASSSHVGEPTPWQFF. The CDR3 DNA reads as TGTGCCAGCAGCTCTCACGTTGGGGAGCCCACACCTTGGCAGTTCTTC. The gene calls are TRBV9 and TRBJ2-1, with D possibly being TRBD2 (5 bases). CDR3 length equals 16 residues. Trimming removed 4 bases at V and 12 bases at J, with 26 bases between. Germline V CDR1 and CDR2: SGDLS, YYNGEE.

This clonotype was seen only a few times. The CDR3 protein is CAISEYSIITEAFF. In nucleotides, the CDR3 is TGTGCCATCAGTGAGTATTCCATAATCACTGAAGCTTTCTTT. The rearrangement uses TRBV10-3 and TRBJ1-1; no clear D gene. This CDR3 is built from 14 residues. The V and J ends lost 1 base and 4 bases respectively, with 10 bases between them. Germline loops: CDR1 ENHRY, CDR2 SYGVKD.

This clonotype was observed a handful of times. The chain joins TRBV27 to TRBJ1-1, with TRBD1 as a possible D gene (6 bases). Per germline, CDR1 MNHEY and CDR2 SMNVEV (reference sequence). Trimming pared 3 bases from V and 2 bases from J, leaving 19 bases between. This CDR3 has 17 residues. This CDR3 is CASSFLRQDGSNTEAFF. The DNA for the CDR3 is TGTGCCAGCAGTTTCCTCCGACAGGACGGCTCAAACACTGAAGCTTTCTTT.

The chain combines TRBV12-3 or TRBV12-4 with TRBJ2-6; D is perhaps TRBD1 or TRBD2 (5 bases each). Trimming took off 6 bases at V and 0 bases at J, with 18 bases between the two ends. The CDR3 extends over 18 amino acids. CDR3 region: CASRPRREGSSGANVLTF. CDR3 sequence (DNA): TGTGCCAGCAGACCCCGCAGAGAGGGGAGCTCTGGGGCCAACGTCCTGACTTTC.

This clonotype was recorded many times. The gene calls are TRBV7-2 and TRBJ2-5; unclear D gene. The CDR3 runs 14 residues. Germline assignment: CDR1 SGHTA and CDR2 FQGNSA. V was cut by 5 bases and J by 2 bases, with 12 bases left in between. The CDR3: CASSPPGRQETQYF. The CDR3 region has the DNA TGTGCCAGCAGCCCTCCCGGCCGACAAGAGACCCAGTACTTC.

The table lists this clonotype with a few counts. The chain is built from TRBV7-9 and TRBJ1-5; possible D gene TRBD1, 6 bases. CDR1 SEHNR and CDR2 FQNEAQ come from the germline V gene (reference sequence). V lost 1 base and J lost 3, with 13 bases in between. The CDR3 extends over 16 amino acids. The CDR3 bases are TGTGCCAGCAGCTTAGGAGGGACACCCACCAATCAGCCCCAGCATTTT. This codes for CASSLGGTPTNQPQHF.